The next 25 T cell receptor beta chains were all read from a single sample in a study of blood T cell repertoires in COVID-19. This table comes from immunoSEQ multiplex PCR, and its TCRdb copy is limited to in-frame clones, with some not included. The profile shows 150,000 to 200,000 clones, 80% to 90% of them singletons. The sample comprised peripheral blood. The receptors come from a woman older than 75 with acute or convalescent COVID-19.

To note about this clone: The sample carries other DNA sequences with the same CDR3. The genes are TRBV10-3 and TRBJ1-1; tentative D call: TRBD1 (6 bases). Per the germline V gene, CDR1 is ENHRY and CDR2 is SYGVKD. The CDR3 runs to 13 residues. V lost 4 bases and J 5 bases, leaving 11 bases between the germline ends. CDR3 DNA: TGTGCCATCAGTGTGGAGGGGGGGACTGAAGCTTTCTTT. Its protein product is CAISVEGGTEAFF.

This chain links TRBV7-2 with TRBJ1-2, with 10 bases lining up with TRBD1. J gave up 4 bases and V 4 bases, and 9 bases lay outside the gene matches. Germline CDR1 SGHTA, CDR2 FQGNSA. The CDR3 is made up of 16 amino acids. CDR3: CASSSAPGQGFYGYTF. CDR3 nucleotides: TGTGCCAGCAGCTCAGCTCCGGGACAGGGGTTCTATGGCTACACCTTC.

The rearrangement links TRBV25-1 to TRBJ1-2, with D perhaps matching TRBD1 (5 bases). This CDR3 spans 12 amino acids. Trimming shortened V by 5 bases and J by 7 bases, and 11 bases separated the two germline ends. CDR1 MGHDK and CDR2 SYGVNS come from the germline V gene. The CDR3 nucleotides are TGTGCCAGCAGTATACCAGGGTTTGGCTACACCTTC. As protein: CASSIPGFGYTF.

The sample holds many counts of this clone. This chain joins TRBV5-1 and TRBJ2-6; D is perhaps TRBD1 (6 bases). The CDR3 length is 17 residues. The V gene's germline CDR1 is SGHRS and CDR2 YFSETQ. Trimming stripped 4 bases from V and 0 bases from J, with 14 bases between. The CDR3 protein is CASSTGQPSSGANVLTF. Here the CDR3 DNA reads TGCGCCAGCAGCACGGGACAACCTAGCTCTGGGGCCAACGTCCTGACTTTC.

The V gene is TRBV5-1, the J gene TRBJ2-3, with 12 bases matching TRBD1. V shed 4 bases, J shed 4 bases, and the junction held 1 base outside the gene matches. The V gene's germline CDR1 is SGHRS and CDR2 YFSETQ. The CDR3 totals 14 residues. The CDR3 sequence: CASSGTGGSDTQYF. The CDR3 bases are TGCGCCAGCAGCGGGACAGGGGGCTCAGATACGCAGTATTTT.

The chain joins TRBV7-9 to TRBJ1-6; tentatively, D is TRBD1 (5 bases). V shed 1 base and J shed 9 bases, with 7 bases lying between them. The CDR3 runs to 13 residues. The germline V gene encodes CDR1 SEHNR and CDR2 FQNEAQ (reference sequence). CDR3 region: CASSLGGGSPLHF. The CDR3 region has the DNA TGTGCCAGCAGCTTAGGGGGCGGTTCACCCCTCCACTTT.

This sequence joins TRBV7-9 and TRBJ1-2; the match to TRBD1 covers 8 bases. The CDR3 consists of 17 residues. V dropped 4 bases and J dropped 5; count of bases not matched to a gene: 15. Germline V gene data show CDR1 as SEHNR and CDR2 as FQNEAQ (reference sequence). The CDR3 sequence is CASSSRDRRNHGYGYTF. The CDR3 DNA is TGTGCCAGCAGCTCGCGGGACAGGAGAAATCATGGATATGGCTACACCTTC.

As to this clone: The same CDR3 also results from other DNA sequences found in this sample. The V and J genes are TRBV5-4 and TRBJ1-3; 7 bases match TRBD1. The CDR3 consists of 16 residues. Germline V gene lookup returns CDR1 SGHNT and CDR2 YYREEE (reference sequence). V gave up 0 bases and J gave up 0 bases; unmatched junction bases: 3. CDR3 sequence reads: CASSLAGTASGNTIYF. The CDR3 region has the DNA TGTGCCAGCAGCTTGGCCGGGACAGCCTCTGGAAACACCATATATTTT.

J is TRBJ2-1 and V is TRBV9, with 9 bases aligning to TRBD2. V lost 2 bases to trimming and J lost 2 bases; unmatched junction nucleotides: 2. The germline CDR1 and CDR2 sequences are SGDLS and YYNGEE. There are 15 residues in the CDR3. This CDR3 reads CASSVTSGAYNEQFF. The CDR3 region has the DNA TGTGCCAGCAGCGTGACTAGCGGAGCCTACAATGAGCAGTTCTTC.

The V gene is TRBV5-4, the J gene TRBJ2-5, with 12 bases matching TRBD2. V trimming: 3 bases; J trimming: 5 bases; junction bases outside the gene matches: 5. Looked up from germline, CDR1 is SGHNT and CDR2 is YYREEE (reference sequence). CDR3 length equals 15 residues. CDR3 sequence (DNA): TGTGCCAGCAGCTCCAGGACTAGCGGGAAGGAGACCCAGTACTTC. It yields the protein CASSSRTSGKETQYF. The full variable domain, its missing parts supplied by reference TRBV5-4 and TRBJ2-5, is ETGVTQSPTHLIKTRGQQVTLRCSSQSGHNTVSWYQQALGQGPQFIFQYYREEENGRGNFPPRFSGLQFPNYSSELNVNALELDDSALYLCASSSRTSGKETQYFGPGTRLLVL.

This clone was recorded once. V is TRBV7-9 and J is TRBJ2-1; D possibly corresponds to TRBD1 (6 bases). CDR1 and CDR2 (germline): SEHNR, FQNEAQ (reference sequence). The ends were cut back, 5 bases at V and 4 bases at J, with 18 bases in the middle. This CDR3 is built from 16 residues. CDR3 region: CASSPMDRIPYNEQFF. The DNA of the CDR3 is TGTGCCAGCAGCCCAATGGACAGAATTCCATACAATGAGCAGTTCTTC.

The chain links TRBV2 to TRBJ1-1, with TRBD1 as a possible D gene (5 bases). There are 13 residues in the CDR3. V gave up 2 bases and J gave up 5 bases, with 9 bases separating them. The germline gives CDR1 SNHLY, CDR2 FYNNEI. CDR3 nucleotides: TGTGCCAGCAGTGAATTTGGGGGGACTGAAGCTTTCTTT. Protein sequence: CASSEFGGTEAFF.

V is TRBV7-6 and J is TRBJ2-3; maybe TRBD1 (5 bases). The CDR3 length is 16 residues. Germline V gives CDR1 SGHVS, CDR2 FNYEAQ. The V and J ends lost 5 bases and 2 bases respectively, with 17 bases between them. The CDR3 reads CASSPDPTVPTDTQYF. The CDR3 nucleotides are TGTGCCAGCAGCCCAGACCCGACAGTTCCCACAGATACGCAGTATTTT.

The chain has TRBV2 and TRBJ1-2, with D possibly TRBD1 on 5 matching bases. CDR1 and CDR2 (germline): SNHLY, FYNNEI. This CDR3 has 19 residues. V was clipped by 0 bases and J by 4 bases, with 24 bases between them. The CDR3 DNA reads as TGTGCCAGCAGTGAAGCAGACGGCAGGGAAGGGGAATGGGGCTATGGCTACACCTTC. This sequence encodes CASSEADGREGEWGYGYTF.

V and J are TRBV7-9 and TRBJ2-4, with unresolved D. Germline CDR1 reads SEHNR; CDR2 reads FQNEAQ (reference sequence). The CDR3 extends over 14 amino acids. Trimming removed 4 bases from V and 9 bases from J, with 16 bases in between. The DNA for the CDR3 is TGTGCCAGCAGCTCTAATTACCGAAAACTCATTCAGTACTTC. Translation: CASSSNYRKLIQYF.

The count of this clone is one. The CDR3 spells CASSSTGSYEQYF. CDR3 DNA sequence: TGCGCCAGCAGCTCGACAGGGTCCTACGAGCAGTACTTC. The chain couples TRBV5-1 to TRBJ2-7, with TRBD1 matching 7 bases. The ends lost 3 bases at V and 1 base at J; junction bases unmatched: 1. Germline V CDR1 and CDR2: SGHRS, YFSETQ. The length of the CDR3 is 13 residues. Variable domain in full (rest from reference TRBV5-1 and TRBJ2-7): KAGVTQTPRYLIKTRGQQVTLSCSPISGHRSVSWYQQTPGQGLQFLFEYFSETQRNKGNFPGRFSGRQFSNSRSEMNVSTLELGDSALYLCASSSTGSYEQYFGPGTRLTVT.

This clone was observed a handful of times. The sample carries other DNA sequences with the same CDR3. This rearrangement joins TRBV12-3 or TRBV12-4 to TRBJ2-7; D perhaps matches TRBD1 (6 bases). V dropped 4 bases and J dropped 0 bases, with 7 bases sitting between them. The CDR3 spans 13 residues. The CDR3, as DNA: TGTGCCAGCAGTTGGACAGACTCCTACGAGCAGTACTTC. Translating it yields CASSWTDSYEQYF.

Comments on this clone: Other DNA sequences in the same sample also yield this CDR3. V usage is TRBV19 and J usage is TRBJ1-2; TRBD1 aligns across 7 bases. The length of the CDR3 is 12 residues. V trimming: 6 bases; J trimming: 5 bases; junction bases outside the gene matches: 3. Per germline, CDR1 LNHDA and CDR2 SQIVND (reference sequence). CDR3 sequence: CASSTGEYGYTF. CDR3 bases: TGTGCCAGTAGCACAGGGGAATATGGCTACACCTTC.

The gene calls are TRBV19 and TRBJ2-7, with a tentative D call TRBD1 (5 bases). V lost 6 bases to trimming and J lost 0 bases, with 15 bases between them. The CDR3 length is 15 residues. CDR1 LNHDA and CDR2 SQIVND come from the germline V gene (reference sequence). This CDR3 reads CASRSRVWRSYEQYF. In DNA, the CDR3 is TGTGCCAGTAGGAGCAGGGTTTGGCGCTCCTACGAGCAGTACTTC.

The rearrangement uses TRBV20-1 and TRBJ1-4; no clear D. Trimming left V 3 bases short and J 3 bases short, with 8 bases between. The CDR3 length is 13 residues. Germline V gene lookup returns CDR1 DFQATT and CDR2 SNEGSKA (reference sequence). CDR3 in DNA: TGCAGTGCTAGTGGTGAGGCTAATGAAAAACTGTTTTTT. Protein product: CSASGEANEKLFF.

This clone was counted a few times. The DNA of the CDR3 is TGTGCCAGCAGCCAGCGGACAGGGTCGCTCGAGCAGTACTTC. Translating gives CASSQRTGSLEQYF. V is TRBV6-5 and J is TRBJ2-7, with 8 bases lining up with TRBD1. The CDR3 loop spans 14 amino acids. CDR1 MNHEY and CDR2 SVGAGI come from the germline V gene. V dropped 6 bases and J dropped 6; count of bases not matched to a gene: 10.

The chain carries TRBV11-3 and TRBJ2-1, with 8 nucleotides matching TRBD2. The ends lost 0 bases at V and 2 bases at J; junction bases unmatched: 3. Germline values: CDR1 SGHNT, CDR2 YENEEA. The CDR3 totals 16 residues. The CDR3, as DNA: TGTGCCAGCAGCTTAGAATCGGGAGGGCCCTACAATGAGCAGTTCTTC. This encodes CASSLESGGPYNEQFF.

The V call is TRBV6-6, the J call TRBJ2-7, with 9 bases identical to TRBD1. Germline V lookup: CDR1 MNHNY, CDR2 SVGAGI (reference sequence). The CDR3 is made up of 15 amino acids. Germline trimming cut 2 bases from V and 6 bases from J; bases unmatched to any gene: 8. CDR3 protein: CASSYPGQGKSEQYF. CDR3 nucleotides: TGTGCCAGCAGTTACCCCGGACAGGGGAAAAGCGAGCAGTACTTC.

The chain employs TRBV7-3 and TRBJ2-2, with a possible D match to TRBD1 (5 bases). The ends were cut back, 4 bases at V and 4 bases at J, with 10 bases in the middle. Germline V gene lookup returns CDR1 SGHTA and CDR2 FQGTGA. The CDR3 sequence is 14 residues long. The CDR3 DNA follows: TGTGCCAGCAGCTCGCAGGGATTCACCGGGGAGCTGTTTTTT. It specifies CASSSQGFTGELFF. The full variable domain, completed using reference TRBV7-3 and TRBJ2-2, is GAGVSQTPSNKVTEKGKYVELRCDPISGHTALYWYRQSLGQGPEFLIYFQGTGAADDSGLPNDRFFAVRPEGSVSTLKIQRTERGDSAVYLCASSSQGFTGELFFGEGSRLTVL.

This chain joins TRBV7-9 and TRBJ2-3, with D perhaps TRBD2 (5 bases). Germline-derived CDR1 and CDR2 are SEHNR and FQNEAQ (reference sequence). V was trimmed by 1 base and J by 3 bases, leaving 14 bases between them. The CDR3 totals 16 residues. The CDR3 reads CASSLVVGVSTDTQYF. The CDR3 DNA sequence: TGTGCCAGCAGCTTAGTGGTGGGAGTGTCGACAGATACGCAGTATTTT.